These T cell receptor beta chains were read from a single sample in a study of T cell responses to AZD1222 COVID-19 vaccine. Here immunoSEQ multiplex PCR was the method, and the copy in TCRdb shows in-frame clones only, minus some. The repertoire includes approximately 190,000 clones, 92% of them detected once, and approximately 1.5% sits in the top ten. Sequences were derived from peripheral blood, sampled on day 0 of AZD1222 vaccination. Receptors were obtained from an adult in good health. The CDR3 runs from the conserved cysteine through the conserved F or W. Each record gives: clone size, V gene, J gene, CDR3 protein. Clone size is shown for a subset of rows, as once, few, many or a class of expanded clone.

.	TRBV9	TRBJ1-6	CASSVSSREKNSPLHF
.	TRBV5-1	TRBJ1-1	CASTPARQGVQAFF
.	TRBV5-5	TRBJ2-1	CASSPGLAGGPVRREQFF
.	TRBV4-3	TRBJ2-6	CASSQEIHAGANVLTF
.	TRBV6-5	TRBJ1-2	CASSTTRGIYGYTF
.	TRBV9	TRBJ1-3	CASSLADRYSGNTIYF
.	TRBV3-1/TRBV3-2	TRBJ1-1	CASSPPGMRAEAFF
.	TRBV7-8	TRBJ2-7	CASSGRWQAYEQYF
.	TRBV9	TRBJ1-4	CASSVAGTTNEKLFF
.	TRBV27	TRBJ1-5	CASSKTGRGQPQHF
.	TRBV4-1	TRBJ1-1	CASSQSGMNTEAFF
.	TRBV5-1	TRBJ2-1	CASSLLRGSQSSYNEQFF
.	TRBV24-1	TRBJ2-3	CATSDTRTSGETDTQYF
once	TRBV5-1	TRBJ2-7	CATSSGTGVHEQYF
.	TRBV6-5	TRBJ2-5	CASSFAGQETQYF
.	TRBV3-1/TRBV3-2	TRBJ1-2	CASSRDRGSGYTF
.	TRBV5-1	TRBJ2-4	CASSLSGGLTKNIQYF
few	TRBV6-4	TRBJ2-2	CASSDRGTGELFF
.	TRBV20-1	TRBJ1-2	CSASRASYGYTF
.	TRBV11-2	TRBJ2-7	CASRGTSEYEQYF
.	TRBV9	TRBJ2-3	CASSVVVAGGTDTQYF
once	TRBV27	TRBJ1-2	CATQRGGGYGYTF
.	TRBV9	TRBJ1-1	CASSHPYNRTSMNTEAFF
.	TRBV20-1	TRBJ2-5	CSASSGTAEETQYF
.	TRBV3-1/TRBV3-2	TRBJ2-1	CASSQCWTSGGARAQWEQFF
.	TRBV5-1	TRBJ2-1	CASRPASGSSYNEQFF
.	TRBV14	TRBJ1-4	CASSQGEGTNEKLFF
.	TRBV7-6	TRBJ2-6	CASGGRARLSGANVLTF
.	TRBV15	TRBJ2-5	CATSGYGGGHQETQYF
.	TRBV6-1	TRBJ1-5	CASSEGEGQGSNQPQHF
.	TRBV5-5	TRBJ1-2	CASSFSGGNYGYTF
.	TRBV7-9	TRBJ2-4	CASSPRDRGQNIQYF
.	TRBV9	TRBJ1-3	CASSPHLEQGGGNTIYF
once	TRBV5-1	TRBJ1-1	CASSTGNTAEAFF
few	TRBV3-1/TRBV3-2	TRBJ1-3	CASSPAYSGNTIYF
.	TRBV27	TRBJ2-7	CASSFPAGQVGPYEQYF
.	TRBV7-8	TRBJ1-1	CASSLAGTGAEAFF
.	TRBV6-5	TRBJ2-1	CASSGGYSYNEQFF
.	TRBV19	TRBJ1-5	CASSGTAVSNQPQHF
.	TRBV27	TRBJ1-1	CASSFSGGSTSNTEAFF
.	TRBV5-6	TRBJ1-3	CASSYPGRGGTIYF
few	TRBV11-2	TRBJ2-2	CASSLWGGSATGELFF
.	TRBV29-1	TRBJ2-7	CSVDGTGVNEQYF
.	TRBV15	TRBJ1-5	CATSRDKNSNQPQHF
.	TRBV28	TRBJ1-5	CASSSASGRYSNQPQHF
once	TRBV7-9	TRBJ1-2	CASSFPVQGPYGYTF
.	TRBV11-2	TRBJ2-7	CASSLTENLSYEQYF
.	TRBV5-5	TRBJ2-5	CASSPTPGPLETQYF